This TCR beta chain was profiled in a study of high-grade serous ovarian cancer treatment subgroups. Study-wide background: Mean per sample: around 14,000 reads, thousands of unique TCR beta rearrangements.

TCRdb's copy holds only in-frame clones and misses some; the assay was immunoSEQ multiplex PCR. This table holds about 39,000 clones, 79% found once. About this clone: Antigen unknown.

The tumor samples were collected prior to definitive surgery or chemotherapy. V lost 6 bases to trimming and J lost 6 bases, with 17 bases between them. Germline lookup yields CDR1 SGHTA and CDR2 FQGNSA. CDR3 length: 14 residues. Study-wide results and limits: Different patients shared almost no repertoire; same-patient tumors shared about 0.11 to 0.79.

The chain combines TRBV7-2 with TRBJ1-1; tentatively, D is TRBD1 (5 bases). Sequences were obtained from tumor tissue. The clonotype comes from a human donor with high-grade serous ovarian cancer. CDR3 protein: CASRQKEGLAEAFF. CDR3 bases: TGTGCCAGCAGACAAAAGGAGGGGTTGGCTGAAGCTTTCTTT. Full variable domain (remainder filled in from reference TRBV7-2 and TRBJ1-1): GAGVSQSPSNKVTEKGKDVELRCDPISGHTALYWYRQSLGQGLEFLIYFQGNSAPDKSGLPSDRFSAERTGGSVSTLTIQRTQQEDSAVYLCASRQKEGLAEAFFGQGTRLTVV.